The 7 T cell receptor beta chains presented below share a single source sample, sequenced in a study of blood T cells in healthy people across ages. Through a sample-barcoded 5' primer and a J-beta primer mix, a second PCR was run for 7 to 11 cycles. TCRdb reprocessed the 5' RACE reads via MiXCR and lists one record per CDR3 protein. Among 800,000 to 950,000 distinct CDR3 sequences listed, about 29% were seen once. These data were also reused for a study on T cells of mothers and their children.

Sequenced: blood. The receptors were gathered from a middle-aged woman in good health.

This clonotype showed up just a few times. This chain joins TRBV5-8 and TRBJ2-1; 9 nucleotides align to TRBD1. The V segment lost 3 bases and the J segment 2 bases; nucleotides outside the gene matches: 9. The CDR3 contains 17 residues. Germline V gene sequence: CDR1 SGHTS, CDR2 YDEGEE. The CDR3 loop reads CASSSGSTGGTYNEQFF. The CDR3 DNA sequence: TGTGCCAGCAGCTCGGGATCGACAGGGGGAACCTACAATGAGCAGTTCTTC.

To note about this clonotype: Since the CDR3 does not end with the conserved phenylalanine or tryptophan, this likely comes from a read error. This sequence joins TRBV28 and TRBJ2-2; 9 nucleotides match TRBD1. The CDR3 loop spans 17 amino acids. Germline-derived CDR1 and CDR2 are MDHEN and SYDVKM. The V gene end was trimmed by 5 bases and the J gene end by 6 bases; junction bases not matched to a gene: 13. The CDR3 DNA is TGTGCCAGCAGTGATACCGGGACAGGGATCTTCGCCGGGGAGCTGTTTTAT. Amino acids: CASSDTGTGIFAGELFY.

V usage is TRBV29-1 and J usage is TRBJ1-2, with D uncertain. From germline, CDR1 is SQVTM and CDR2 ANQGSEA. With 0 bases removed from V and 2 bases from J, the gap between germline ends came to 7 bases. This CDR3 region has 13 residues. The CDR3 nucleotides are TGCAGCGTTGAAGATCGTCGGAACTATGGCTACACCTTC. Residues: CSVEDRRNYGYTF.

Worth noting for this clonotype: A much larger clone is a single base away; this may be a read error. CDR3 in DNA: TGCAGCTCCCGTCGCGGGGTAGGGTTCAATGAGCAGTACTTC. Translation gives CSSRRGVGFNEQYF. V gene TRBV29-1 combines with J gene TRBJ2-4; D perhaps matches TRBD2 (6 bases). CDR1 and CDR2 from the germline V gene are SQVTM and ANQGSEA. CDR3 length: 14 residues. The V end was cut by 8 bases, the J end by 13 bases, with 27 bases between.

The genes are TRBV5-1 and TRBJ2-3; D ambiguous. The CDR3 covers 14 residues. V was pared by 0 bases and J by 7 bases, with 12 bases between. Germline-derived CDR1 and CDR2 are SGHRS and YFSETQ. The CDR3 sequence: CASSLATIDNTQYF. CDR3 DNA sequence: TGCGCCAGCAGCTTGGCAACTATTGATAATACGCAGTATTTT.

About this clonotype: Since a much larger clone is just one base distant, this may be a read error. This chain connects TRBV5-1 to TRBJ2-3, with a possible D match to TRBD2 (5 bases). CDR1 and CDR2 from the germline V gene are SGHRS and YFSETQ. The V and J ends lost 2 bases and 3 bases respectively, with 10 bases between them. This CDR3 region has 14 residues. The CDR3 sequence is CASSLRGVTDTQYF. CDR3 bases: TGCGCCAGCAGCTTACGGGGTGTGACAGATACGCAGTATTTT.

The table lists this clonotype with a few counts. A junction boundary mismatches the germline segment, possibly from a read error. This CDR3 reads CTSGSFGGPYNEQFF. The CDR3 DNA is TGTACCAGCGGGTCCTTCGGGGGACCCTACAATGAGCAGTTCTTC. The chain couples TRBV27 to TRBJ2-1, with D possibly TRBD2 on 6 matching bases. CDR1 and CDR2 from the germline V gene are MNHEY and SMNVEV (reference sequence). CDR3 length equals 15 residues.